Listed below are T cell receptor beta chains from one sample, sequenced in a study of low-dose radiotherapy and immunotherapy resistance in tumors. TCRdb processed the reads anew with MiXCR; each CDR3 protein has one entry. The repertoire includes fewer than 110,000 distinct CDR3 sequences, less than 25% of them detected once, and roughly 4.3% sits in the top ten. The sequencing here drew on PBMCs, taken after low-dose radiotherapy plus immunotherapy. These receptors all stem from a male donor with prostate cancer. Each CDR3 is given with its conserved first and last residue. D genes are given only for firm matches. Not every row has a clone size; where given, it reads once, few, many or a size class.

TRBJ2-7 - TRBV29-1 - CSAVGADSYEQYF TGCAGCGCCGTCGGGGCCGATTCCTACGAGCAGTACTTC
TRBJ2-4 TRBD1 TRBV7-9 many CASSRGQGESKNIQYF TGTGCCAGCAGCCGGGGACAGGGGGAAAGCAAAAACATTCAGTACTTC
TRBJ2-2 - TRBV2 many CASRALVGTGELFF TGTGCCAGCAGGGCTCTCGTTGGCACCGGGGAGCTGTTTTTT
TRBJ1-1 - TRBV29-1 many CSVRGVARVAFF TGCAGCGTTCGGGGGGTCGCGAGGGTGGCTTTCTTT
TRBJ1-1 - TRBV18 many CASSPRVDTEAFF TGTGCCAGCTCACCGAGGGTTGACACTGAAGCTTTCTTT
TRBJ2-5 TRBD2 TRBV5-4 many CASSSPGLAGAETQYF TGTGCCAGCAGCTCGCCGGGACTAGCGGGGGCAGAGACCCAGTACTTC
TRBJ1-1 - TRBV6-2/TRBV6-3 - CASSYSPGHLNTEAFF TGTGCCAGCAGTTACTCCCCTGGACATTTGAACACTGAAGCTTTCTTT
TRBJ1-5 TRBD1 TRBV20-1 many CSALTGLGGNQPQHF TGCAGTGCACTGACAGGGTTGGGAGGGAATCAGCCCCAGCATTTT
TRBJ2-3 - TRBV10-2 many CASSDPDGDTQYF TGCGCCAGCAGTGACCCCGACGGCGATACGCAGTATTTT
TRBJ2-7 TRBD2 TRBV9 many CASSVEPSGGAYEQYF TGTGCCAGCAGCGTAGAGCCTAGCGGGGGAGCCTACGAGCAGTACTTC
TRBJ2-3 TRBD2 TRBV5-4 - CASSPGEGSTDTQYF TGTGCCAGCAGCCCTGGGGAGGGCAGCACAGATACGCAGTATTTT
TRBJ2-2 TRBD1 TRBV30 many CAWSVRSDRDRATGELFF TGTGCCTGGAGTGTACGGTCCGACCGGGACAGGGCGACCGGGGAGCTGTTTTTT
TRBJ2-7 - TRBV7-2 few CASSLYYEQYF TGTGCCAGCAGCCTATACTACGAGCAGTACTTC
TRBJ1-4 - TRBV25-1 - CASSGGGTGMFF TGTGCCAGCAGTGGGGGAGGGACGGGCATGTTTTTT
TRBJ2-3 TRBD2 TRBV6-4 many CASSDTSGGADTQYF TGTGCCAGCAGTGACACTAGCGGGGGGGCAGATACGCAGTATTTT
TRBJ2-2 TRBD1 TRBV3-1 many CASSQVTGGAGELFF TGTGCCAGCAGCCAAGTTACAGGGGGCGCCGGGGAGCTGTTTTTT
TRBJ1-1 - TRBV25-1 many CASLQGGAPFF TGTGCCAGTCTCCAAGGGGGAGCGCCTTTCTTT
TRBJ1-5 - TRBV6-2/TRBV6-3 many CASSYGGNQPQHF TGTGCCAGCAGTTACGGTGGCAATCAGCCCCAGCATTTT
TRBJ1-5 TRBD1 TRBV10-3 many CAIAKDRAENQPQHF TGTGCCATCGCTAAAGACAGGGCCGAAAATCAGCCCCAGCATTTT
TRBJ1-2 - TRBV4-1 few CASSQDQVTGSYGYTF TGCGCCAGCAGCCAAGATCAGGTTACAGGGAGCTATGGCTACACCTTC
TRBJ1-2 TRBD1 TRBV4-1 many CASNRQGTNYGYTF TGCGCCAGCAACCGACAGGGGACCAACTATGGCTACACCTTC
TRBJ2-7 - TRBV2 - CASPAGPGDEQYF TGTGCCAGCCCAGCCGGGCCGGGGGACGAGCAGTACTTC
TRBJ2-7 - TRBV4-3 many CASSQDHFYEQYF TGCGCCAGCAGCCAAGATCATTTCTACGAGCAGTACTTC
TRBJ2-5 TRBD2 TRBV10-1 many CASSESTSGGSQETQYF TGCGCCAGCAGTGAGTCGACCAGCGGGGGGTCACAAGAGACCCAGTACTTC
TRBJ2-5 TRBD2 TRBV4-1 many CASSPLASGGVETQYF TGCGCCAGCAGCCCCCTCGCCAGCGGGGGGGTAGAGACCCAGTACTTC
TRBJ2-2 TRBD2 TRBV7-3 many CASSPGLADAGELFF TGTGCCAGCAGCCCTGGACTAGCAGATGCCGGGGAGCTGTTTTTT
TRBJ2-4 - TRBV11-2 - CASSLYTGRTKNIQYF TGTGCCAGCAGCTTATACACAGGGAGGACCAAAAACATTCAGTACTTC
TRBJ1-3 - TRBV3-1 many CASSQGYVAGNTIYF TGTGCCAGCAGCCAGGGATATGTGGCTGGAAACACCATATATTTT
TRBJ1-2 - TRBV9 - CASSVAPGGSYGYTF TGTGCCAGCAGCGTAGCTCCGGGAGGGAGCTATGGCTACACCTTC
TRBJ1-4 TRBD1 TRBV20-1 few CSVTGGYEKLFF TGCAGTGTTACAGGGGGCTATGAAAAACTGTTTTTT
TRBJ2-7 TRBD1 TRBV6-6 many CASSDRGPIEQYF TGTGCCAGCTCGGACAGGGGGCCAATCGAGCAGTACTTC
TRBJ2-7 - TRBV6-8 many CASSYAGQGLEQYF TGTGCCAGCAGTTACGCGGGGCAGGGGCTCGAGCAGTACTTC
TRBJ2-4 - TRBV5-4 - CASSLAPGGGMNIQYF TGTGCCAGCAGCTTGGCGCCAGGAGGGGGGATGAACATTCAGTACTTC
TRBJ1-5 - TRBV27 - CASSFYRRDSNQPQHF TGTGCCAGCAGTTTTTACAGGAGAGATAGCAATCAGCCCCAGCATTTT
TRBJ1-5 - TRBV5-8 - CASSLGGEGTQPQHF TGTGCCAGCAGCTTGGGGGGGGAGGGCACTCAGCCCCAGCATTTT
TRBJ2-7 - TRBV27 - CASSLRQTSYEQYF TGTGCCAGCAGTTTAAGACAAACTTCCTACGAGCAGTACTTC
TRBJ2-7 TRBD2 TRBV7-2 many CASSLTGTSGQYF TGTGCCAGCAGCTTAACGGGGACTAGCGGTCAATACTTC
TRBJ2-5 - TRBV15 many CATSRSSRGETQYF TGTGCCACCAGCCGTTCGTCTCGGGGGGAGACCCAGTACTTC
TRBJ2-3 - TRBV7-2 - CASSLVGGQDTQYF TGTGCCAGCAGCTTAGTCGGGGGGCAAGATACGCAGTATTTT
TRBJ2-5 TRBD1 TRBV25-1 many CSSSDTGTGRMKTQYF TGTTCCAGCAGTGACACCGGGACAGGGAGAATGAAGACCCAGTACTTC
TRBJ2-3 - TRBV10-1 many CASSESLGADTQYF TGCGCCAGCAGTGAGTCTTTGGGAGCAGATACGCAGTATTTT
TRBJ2-1 - TRBV7-2 few CASRRPGYNEQFF TGTGCCAGCAGGCGGCCTGGATACAATGAGCAGTTCTTC
TRBJ2-2 TRBD2 TRBV11-1 - CASSLRTSGTGELFF TGTGCCAGCAGCTTACGGACTAGCGGCACCGGGGAGCTGTTTTTT
TRBJ2-2 - TRBV12-3/TRBV12-4 many CASIGASNTGELFF TGTGCCAGCATTGGGGCATCGAACACCGGGGAGCTGTTTTTT
TRBJ2-1 TRBD2 TRBV20-1 few CSARARIAGGPEQFF TGCAGTGCTAGAGCAAGAATAGCGGGGGGGCCGGAGCAGTTCTTC
TRBJ2-7 TRBD1 TRBV18 many CASSPQQGEQYF TGTGCCAGCTCACCACAACAGGGGGAGCAGTACTTC
TRBJ1-1 - TRBV7-9 many CASRVGGSDTEAFF TGTGCCAGCAGGGTGGGGGGGAGCGACACTGAAGCTTTCTTT
TRBJ2-3 - TRBV10-3 many CAISDPASGEGADTQYF TGTGCCATCAGTGACCCCGCTTCTGGGGAAGGAGCAGATACGCAGTATTTT
TRBJ2-7 - TRBV7-9 many CASSLVYMGSSYEQYF TGTGCCAGCAGCTTAGTATACATGGGCAGCTCCTACGAGCAGTACTTC
TRBJ2-1 TRBD2 TRBV12-3/TRBV12-4 many CASGLAGGHREQFF TGTGCCAGCGGCCTGGCGGGGGGGCATCGTGAGCAGTTCTTC
TRBJ1-1 - TRBV5-8 many CASSFGGDTEAFF TGTGCCAGCAGCTTTGGGGGGGACACTGAAGCTTTCTTT
TRBJ2-5 TRBD2 TRBV19 many CASSSGTSSETQYF TGTGCCAGTAGTTCCGGGACTAGTAGTGAGACCCAGTACTTC
TRBJ2-2 TRBD2 TRBV29-1 many CSVARGFGELFF TGCAGCGTAGCGCGGGGGTTCGGGGAGCTGTTTTTT
TRBJ2-7 TRBD1 TRBV5-1 - CATSPRTGTYEQYF TGCGCCACCAGCCCCCGGACAGGGACCTACGAGCAGTACTTC
TRBJ2-7 - TRBV5-3 few CASTAGAQKYEQYF TGTGCCAGCACCGCCGGGGCGCAGAAATACGAGCAGTACTTC